The clone carrying this T cell receptor (beta chain) was seen repeatedly, ten times or more. Its antigen is as yet unknown. Researchers built TCR beta libraries using quantitative 5'-RACE with molecular barcodes. TCRdb redid the calling of the 5' RACE reads with MiXCR, one entry per CDR3 protein. The table shows some 700,000 distinct CDR3 sequences, with around 20% occurring only once. The sample is drawn from a study of CD8 T cells in ankylosing spondylitis. The V end lost 4 bases, the J end lost 4 bases, and 10 bases lay between the germline ends. CDR1 is SQVTM, CDR2 ANQGSEA, per germline. The CDR3 has 12 amino acids. Notes on the study in general: Characteristic, it appeared, of ankylosing spondylitis blood was a TCR beta motif of roughly 8 highly homologous variants. Peripheral blood held disease-linked clones only at relatively low frequency, and these were CD8+. Both synovial fluid and blood in reactive arthritis had previously been reported to carry some motif variants. Significant enrichment of disease-linked clones was reportedly seen in matched ankylosing spondylitis synovial fluid.

The J gene is TRBJ1-2, the V gene TRBV29-1; tentative D call: TRBD1 (6 bases). The TCR sequence derives from a male donor with ankylosing spondylitis. Source material: blood, either unsorted or a sorted T cell fraction (not recorded which). The CDR3 DNA reads TGCAGCGTTGTGGACAGCAGCTATGGCTACACCTTC. Encoded protein: CSVVDSSYGYTF.